A few counts support the clone carrying this TCR beta chain. Antigen: not known. The V end lost 2 bases, the J end lost 2 bases, and 0 bases lay between the germline ends. This CDR3 comprises 11 residues. Germline CDR1 and CDR2: SNHLY and FYNNEI. Every isolated RNA sample was fully reverse transcribed, so sequencing captured expressed TCRB transcripts. Assay used: immunoSEQ multiplex PCR; TCRdb lists only in-frame clones, some missing. In the table there are 500,000 to 800,000 clones, around 12% of which are singletons. This sample stems from a study of beta chain features in type 1 diabetes. Study results and limitations: Shorter TCRB CDR3s, moderately but significantly so, marked every one of the four CD4+ subsets in Type 1 diabetes patients.

The V gene is TRBV2, the J gene TRBJ1-2; D is unresolved. The origin of this receptor is a man aged 25 to 45 with type 1 diabetes. Sequencing input: naive CD4+ T cells from blood. This CDR3 reads CASSENYGYTF. The CDR3, as DNA: TGTGCCAGCAGTGAAAACTATGGCTACACCTTC.